A single T cell receptor (beta chain) is shown here with its context. Its matching antigen is unknown. The source of the sample is a study of T-cell reconstitution after alpha-beta-depleted transplantation in children. Study outcomes and limitations: Expanded graft clones, several hundred of them, were reportedly the source of alpha-beta T cells about two months after transplant. At the one-year point after transplant, T-cell counts and TCRbeta diversity were found to come mostly from T cells that had been newly produced. High day-60 TCRbeta diversity in some patients came from surviving recipient T cells and thymic progenitors.

This CDR3 comprises 13 residues. CDR1 DFQATT and CDR2 SNEGSKA come from the germline V gene (reference sequence). Losses at the gene ends were 6 bases for V and 4 bases for J; bases not matched to a gene: 4. For TCRbeta, the library was prepared with unique molecular identifiers. TCRdb reprocessed the PCR reads via MiXCR and lists one record per CDR3 protein. The top ten hold approximately 9.9% of the sample, which has 250,000 to 350,000 distinct CDR3 sequences, approximately 23% seen once. This chain links TRBV20-1 with TRBJ1-5; TRBD1 aligns across 9 bases. This TCR was sampled from a male patient younger than 18 who had a stem cell transplant for acute lymphoblastic leukemia, so the T cells may come from the graft donor. The sequences come from PBMCs, mostly from graft donor cells, collected 180 days after TCRalphabeta/CD19-depleted stem cell transplant. In DNA, the CDR3 is TGCAGTGCCCCTGACAGGGGGAATCAGCCCCAGCATTTT. Its protein product is CSAPDRGNQPQHF.